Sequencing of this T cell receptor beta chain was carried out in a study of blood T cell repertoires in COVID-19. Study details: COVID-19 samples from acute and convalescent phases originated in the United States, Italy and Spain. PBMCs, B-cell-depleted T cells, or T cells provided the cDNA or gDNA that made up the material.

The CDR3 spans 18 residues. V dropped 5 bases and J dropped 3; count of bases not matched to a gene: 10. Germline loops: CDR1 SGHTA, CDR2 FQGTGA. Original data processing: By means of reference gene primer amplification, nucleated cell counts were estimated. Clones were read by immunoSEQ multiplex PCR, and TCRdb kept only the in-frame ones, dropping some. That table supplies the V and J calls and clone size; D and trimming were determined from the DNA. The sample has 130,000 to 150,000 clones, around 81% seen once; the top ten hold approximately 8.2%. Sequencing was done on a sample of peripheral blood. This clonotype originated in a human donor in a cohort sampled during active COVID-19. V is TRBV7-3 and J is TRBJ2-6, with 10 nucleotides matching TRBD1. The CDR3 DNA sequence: TGTGCCAGCAGCGTCGCCGGGACAGGGGTTGGTGGGGCCAACGTCCTGACTTTC. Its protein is CASSVAGTGVGGANVLTF. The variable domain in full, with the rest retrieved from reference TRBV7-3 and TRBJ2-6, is GAGVSQTPSNKVTEKGKYVELRCDPISGHTALYWYRQSLGQGPEFLIYFQGTGAADDSGLPNDRFFAVRPEGSVSTLKIQRTERGDSAVYLCASSVAGTGVGGANVLTFGAGSRLTVL.